These 12 T cell receptor beta chains share one sample of origin, sequenced in a study of blood T cell repertoires in COVID-19. The repertoire was sequenced with immunoSEQ multiplex PCR; TCRdb's copy has only in-frame clones and lacks some. The data show a few hundred thousand clones, 75% to 85% seen once. Sequencing input: peripheral blood. These receptors all stem from a woman in her 70s with COVID-19, enrolled during active disease.

V usage is TRBV11-3 and J usage is TRBJ2-1; the match to TRBD1 covers 10 bases. The CDR3 spans 18 residues. Trimming cost V 1 base and J 4 bases; bases outside gene matches: 10. The V gene's germline CDR1 is SGHNT and CDR2 YENEEA. The CDR3 DNA reads TGTGCCAGCAGCTTAGTTTTAGGACCGGGACAGGGGTACAATGAGCAGTTCTTC. This sequence encodes CASSLVLGPGQGYNEQFF.

The V call is TRBV3-1 (or the pseudogene TRBV3-2), the J call TRBJ2-7; 8 positions agree with TRBD2. The CDR3 contains 14 residues. J lost 5 bases, V lost 4 bases, and 7 bases had no gene match. Germline V gives CDR1 LGHDT, CDR2 YNNKEL (reference sequence). CDR3 bases: TGTGCCAGCAGCCCGGGAGGGGGGCGCGACGAGCAGTACTTC. It specifies CASSPGGGRDEQYF.

The chain combines TRBV27 with TRBJ1-5; D remains ambiguous. Germline V gene sequence: CDR1 MNHEY, CDR2 SMNVEV (reference sequence). CDR3 length equals 12 residues. Trimming cost V 5 bases and J 8 bases, with 10 bases left between them. The CDR3, as DNA: TGTGCCAGCAGTCCCATAGCAGAGCCCCAGCATTTT. Translating it yields CASSPIAEPQHF.

This sequence joins TRBV27 and TRBJ1-1; TRBD1 matches 7 bases. This CDR3 contains 18 residues. Looked up from germline, CDR1 is MNHEY and CDR2 is SMNVEV (reference sequence). V was pared by 2 bases and J by 4 bases, with 16 bases of the junction left unmatched. CDR3 sequence: CASSLKRQGPDGSTEAFF. CDR3 in DNA: TGTGCCAGCAGTTTAAAGAGACAGGGACCCGATGGGAGCACTGAAGCTTTCTTT.

The rearrangement links TRBV9 to TRBJ2-2; possible D gene TRBD2, 5 bases. With 0 bases removed from V and 7 bases from J, the gap between germline ends came to 16 bases. The length of the CDR3 is 16 residues. Germline lookup yields CDR1 SGDLS and CDR2 YYNGEE. In DNA form, the CDR3 reads TGTGCCAGCAGCGTAGTCCACGAGGGCGCACGCGGGGAGCTGTTTTTT. Translated: CASSVVHEGARGELFF.

V gene TRBV12-3 or TRBV12-4 combines with J gene TRBJ2-5, with unresolved D. Between the trimmed V and J ends, which lost 5 bases and 5 bases, there was a span of 6 bases. The CDR3 has 11 residues. CDR3 in amino acids: CASSLGETQYF. The CDR3 DNA sequence: TGTGCCAGCAGTCTCGGGGAGACCCAGTACTTC.

The V gene is TRBV5-1, the J gene TRBJ2-3; 9 bases align to TRBD2. The CDR3 is 16 amino acids. Per germline, CDR1 SGHRS and CDR2 YFSETQ. Trimming removed 0 bases from V and 4 bases from J; junction bases left unmatched: 6. The CDR3 DNA follows: TGCGCCAGCAGCTTGGCCCCTAGCGGGACTGCAGATACGCAGTATTTT. Protein product: CASSLAPSGTADTQYF.

V gene TRBV9 combines with J gene TRBJ1-6; D gene ambiguous. V dropped 2 bases and J dropped 10 bases, with 10 bases sitting between them. The CDR3 extends over 13 amino acids. Germline CDR1 reads SGDLS; CDR2 reads YYNGEE. The CDR3 region has the DNA TGTGCCAGCAGCGTTACGGGTGGGTCACCCCTCCACTTT. This translates into CASSVTGGSPLHF.

In the case of this clone: The identical CDR3 is also encoded by other nucleotide sequences in the sample. This sequence joins TRBV5-1 and TRBJ1-1, with D tentatively TRBD1 (5 bases). Germline-derived CDR1 and CDR2 are SGHRS and YFSETQ. Trimming removed 0 bases at V and 4 bases at J, with 10 bases between. The CDR3 sequence is 14 residues long. This CDR3 is CASSLEGAITEAFF. CDR3 DNA sequence: TGCGCCAGCAGCTTGGAAGGGGCGATCACTGAAGCTTTCTTT.

The V call is TRBV30, the J call TRBJ2-6, with unresolved D. CDR1 is GTSNPN, CDR2 SVGIG, per germline (reference sequence). This CDR3 region has 14 residues. V was trimmed by 1 base and J by 1 base, leaving 5 bases between them. The CDR3 sequence: CAWSAGSGANVLTF. The CDR3 region has the DNA TGTGCCTGGAGTGCGGGTTCTGGGGCCAACGTCCTGACTTTC.

CDR3 in DNA: TGTGCCAGTAGTAGGGGGCCGCCTAATGAAAAACTGTTTTTT. Its protein is CASSRGPPNEKLFF. The V call is TRBV19, the J call TRBJ1-4; D is perhaps TRBD1 (6 bases). The CDR3 is 14 amino acids. The V gene lost 4 bases and the J gene lost 3 bases, with 9 bases spanning the gap. Germline assignment: CDR1 LNHDA and CDR2 SQIVND (reference sequence).

This chain connects TRBV19 to TRBJ1-5; weak D call: TRBD1 (6 bases). CDR3 size: 16 residues. Looked up from germline, CDR1 is LNHDA and CDR2 is SQIVND (reference sequence). V lost 6 bases, J lost 1 base, and 16 bases lay in between. CDR3 amino acids: CASSEGGGRSNQPQHF. The CDR3 coding sequence is TGTGCCAGTAGCGAAGGGGGAGGGAGGAGCAATCAGCCCCAGCATTTT.